What follows are 28 T cell receptor beta chains derived from one specimen sequenced in a study of human T cells and chemical hapten exposure. The library tagged individual cDNA molecules with unique molecular identifiers. Using its own MiXCR run on the reads, TCRdb lists one record per CDR3 protein. The sample shows fewer than 150,000 distinct CDR3 sequences, 8.5% to 9% of them seen only once. Unfractionated whole blood served as the source for total RNA extraction. The source material was whole blood. Every receptor here comes from a human donor in good health. Some clones in this sample may be carry-over from other donors' samples.

This clonotype was counted many times. The gene calls are TRBV12-3 or TRBV12-4 and TRBJ1-1, with 7 bases lining up with TRBD1. The CDR3 is 15 residues long. V trimming: 5 bases; J trimming: 5 bases; junction bases outside the gene matches: 11. The CDR3 reads CASSPSGRGWTEAFF. As DNA, the CDR3 is TGTGCCAGCAGTCCCTCGGGCAGGGGGTGGACTGAAGCTTTCTTT.

The sample holds a few counts of this clonotype. The chain links TRBV6-6 to TRBJ2-2; 12 bases line up with TRBD2. Germline V gene data show CDR1 as MNHNY and CDR2 as SVGAGI (reference sequence). CDR3 length equals 15 residues. J gave up 4 bases and V 5 bases, and 2 bases lay outside the gene matches. The CDR3 spells CASSPGLAGTGELFF. Here the CDR3 DNA reads TGTGCCAGCAGTCCGGGACTAGCGGGCACCGGGGAGCTGTTTTTT.

The chain joins TRBV6-1 to TRBJ1-5; weak D call: TRBD1 (5 bases). Trimming cost V 1 base and J 0 bases, with 7 bases left between them. The CDR3 covers 15 residues. Germline CDR1 and CDR2: MNHNS and SASEGT. Here the CDR3 DNA reads TGTGCCAGCAGTGAAGACAGGACTAGCAATCAGCCCCAGCATTTT. Translating gives CASSEDRTSNQPQHF.

This chain joins TRBV5-5 and TRBJ1-2; 8 bases align to TRBD1. J was trimmed by 4 bases and V by 0 bases; bases with no gene match: 5. The CDR3 sequence is 15 residues long. CDR1 SGHKS and CDR2 YYEKEE come from the germline V gene (reference sequence). CDR3 in DNA: TGTGCCAGCAGCTTGGATGCAGGGGGCGTCTATGGCTACACCTTC. Its protein product is CASSLDAGGVYGYTF.

This clonotype was recorded a few times. The chain uses TRBV27 and TRBJ2-6; 9 bases match TRBD1. This CDR3 is 18 amino acids long. V was clipped by 2 bases and J by 0 bases; unmatched bases: 5. CDR1 is MNHEY and CDR2 is SMNVEV in the germline V gene (reference sequence). Written as DNA, the CDR3 is TGTGCCAGCAGTTTAGGTGGGACAGGGTTCTCTGGGGCCAACGTCCTGACTTTC. Protein sequence: CASSLGGTGFSGANVLTF.

This clonotype was detected only a few times. The genes are TRBV4-3 and TRBJ2-1, with 8 positions matching TRBD1. CDR3 size: 15 residues. CDR1 is LGHNA, CDR2 YSLEER, per germline. Germline trimming cut 2 bases from V and 4 bases from J; bases unmatched to any gene: 4. DNA for the CDR3: TGCGCCAGCAGCCAAACGGGACAGGATTACAATGAGCAGTTCTTC. Its protein product is CASSQTGQDYNEQFF.

This chain links TRBV4-3 with TRBJ2-1, with D possibly matching TRBD2 (5 bases). The germline gives CDR1 LGHNA, CDR2 YSLEER. The CDR3 is 16 amino acids. V lost 0 bases to trimming and J lost 5 bases, with 14 bases between them. The CDR3 region is CASSQEGPGRNNEQFF. DNA of the CDR3: TGCGCCAGCAGCCAAGAAGGTCCGGGGAGAAACAATGAGCAGTTCTTC.

The J gene is TRBJ2-1, the V gene TRBV5-5; D remains ambiguous. The CDR3 totals 16 residues. Trimming took 4 bases from V and 0 from J, leaving 14 bases between them. CDR1 is SGHKS, CDR2 YYEKEE, per germline (reference sequence). The CDR3 spells CASSRKGLSSYNEQFF. As DNA, the CDR3 is TGTGCCAGCAGCAGAAAGGGTCTAAGCTCCTACAATGAGCAGTTCTTC.

This clonotype has a count of ten or more. The rearrangement links TRBV20-1 to TRBJ1-2; no definite D call. The germline V gene has CDR1 DFQATT and CDR2 SNEGSKA (reference sequence). The CDR3 consists of 12 residues. The V end was cut by 3 bases, the J end by 6 bases, with 11 bases between. The CDR3 region is CSASVWENGYTF. DNA for the CDR3: TGCAGTGCTAGTGTATGGGAAAATGGCTACACCTTC.

This sequence joins TRBV7-2 and TRBJ2-5; tentatively, D is TRBD2 (6 bases). The V and J ends lost 5 bases and 5 bases respectively, with 18 bases between them. CDR1 is SGHTA and CDR2 is FQGNSA in the germline V gene. There are 15 residues in the CDR3. The CDR3 DNA reads as TGTGCCAGCAGCCCGGGGGTGAGCCTACGGGAGACCCAGTACTTC. It specifies CASSPGVSLRETQYF. The whole variable domain, filled in from reference TRBV7-2 and TRBJ2-5, reads GAGVSQSPSNKVTEKGKDVELRCDPISGHTALYWYRQSLGQGLEFLIYFQGNSAPDKSGLPSDRFSAERTGGSVSTLTIQRTQQEDSAVYLCASSPGVSLRETQYFGPGTRLLVL.

The CDR3 DNA follows: TGTGCCATCAGTGATAACAGGGGTGGCACTGAAGCTTTCTTT. Translating it yields CAISDNRGGTEAFF. This sequence joins TRBV10-3 and TRBJ1-1; 7 bases are a match to TRBD1. Trimming took 3 bases from V and 4 from J; bases not matched to a gene: 5. The CDR3 sequence is 14 residues long. CDR1 ENHRY and CDR2 SYGVKD come from the germline V gene.

This clonotype is deemed medium-sized. The V gene is TRBV6-2 or TRBV6-3, the J gene TRBJ2-1; D is perhaps TRBD2 (5 bases). Between the trimmed V and J ends, which lost 2 bases and 4 bases, there was a span of 6 bases. Germline V lookup: CDR1 MNHEY, CDR2 SVGEGT. The CDR3 spans 13 residues. The CDR3 coding sequence is TGTGCCAGCAGTTACCGGGATTACAATGAGCAGTTCTTC. Translated, it gives CASSYRDYNEQFF.

This clonotype was picked up a small number of times. This chain links TRBV3-1 with TRBJ2-7; maybe TRBD2 (6 bases). CDR1 and CDR2 from the germline V gene are LGHDT and YNNKEL (reference sequence). V lost 4 bases and J 3 bases, leaving 19 bases between the germline ends. The CDR3 is 16 amino acids. The CDR3 nucleotides are TGTGCCAGCAGCCCCGTAATTCGGGAGCCAGGCTACGAGCAGTACTTC. It specifies CASSPVIREPGYEQYF.

This clonotype was found many times. The chain combines TRBV7-3 with TRBJ1-1, with D tentatively TRBD1 (6 bases). V was pared by 5 bases and J by 3 bases, with 19 bases between. CDR3 length: 16 residues. CDR1 is SGHTA and CDR2 is FQGTGA in the germline V gene. CDR3 nucleotide sequence: TGTGCCAGCAGCCGAGGTCGGACAGAAAGCCACACTGAAGCTTTCTTT. Protein sequence: CASSRGRTESHTEAFF.

Only a few counts were recorded for this clonotype. This chain connects TRBV6-1 to TRBJ2-7; D ambiguous. The CDR3 totals 12 residues. The ends were cut back, 3 bases at V and 2 bases at J, with 5 bases in the middle. Germline CDR1 and CDR2: MNHNS and SASEGT. CDR3 loop: CASSDWAYEQYF. The CDR3 DNA sequence: TGTGCCAGCAGTGATTGGGCCTACGAGCAGTACTTC.

The chain recombines TRBV6-5 with TRBJ2-3; D gene uncertain. Trimming pared 5 bases from V and 6 bases from J, leaving 15 bases between. Germline V lookup: CDR1 MNHEY, CDR2 SVGAGI. This CDR3 contains 14 residues. The CDR3, as DNA: TGTGCCAGCAGTCCCTGGCCCCCCAGGGATACGCAGTATTTT. It translates to CASSPWPPRDTQYF.

The V gene is TRBV7-9, the J gene TRBJ2-7; the D is unclear. CDR3 length: 13 residues. V was cut by 1 base and J by 7 bases, with 11 bases left in between. In germline, CDR1 is SEHNR, CDR2 FQNEAQ (reference sequence). The CDR3 protein is CASSLEPVGEQYF. DNA for the CDR3: TGTGCCAGCAGCTTAGAGCCGGTCGGGGAGCAGTACTTC.

This clonotype was detected only a few times. The rearrangement uses TRBV28 and TRBJ2-1; 9 positions agree with TRBD2. This CDR3 region has 15 residues. Germline V gene sequence: CDR1 MDHEN, CDR2 SYDVKM. After removal of 4 bases from V and 8 bases from J, the junction contained 9 bases not matched to a gene. CDR3 region: CASSSAGGPGDEQFF. CDR3 DNA: TGTGCCAGCAGTTCCGCGGGGGGGCCTGGGGATGAGCAGTTCTTC.

This clonotype has just a few counts. The rearrangement links TRBV16 to TRBJ1-1; TRBD1 might be the D (6 bases). The CDR3 covers 16 residues. Germline CDR1 and CDR2: KGHSY and FQNENV. Trimming took 0 bases from V and 1 from J, leaving 12 bases between them. CDR3 bases: TGTGCCAGCAGCCAATCAGGGGGTGGAGGGAACACTGAAGCTTTCTTT. Its protein product is CASSQSGGGGNTEAFF.

This clonotype was seen more than once but under ten times. The V and J genes are TRBV24-1 and TRBJ2-2; D possibly uses TRBD1 or TRBD2 (5 bases each). The CDR3 is 16 residues long. Trimming took off 4 bases at V and 4 bases at J, with 15 bases between the two ends. Germline lookup yields CDR1 KGHDR and CDR2 SFDVKD. The CDR3 region is CATSDRGVGGTGELFF. In DNA, the CDR3 is TGTGCCACCAGTGACAGAGGGGTCGGTGGCACCGGGGAGCTGTTTTTT.

Many counts were recorded for this clonotype. The chain carries TRBV12-3 or TRBV12-4 and TRBJ2-1; D gene uncertain. V lost 5 bases, J lost 1 base, and 15 bases lay in between. The CDR3 is 16 amino acids. The CDR3 nucleotides are TGTGCCAGCAGTACAATCAGTACCCCTTCCTACAATGAGCAGTTCTTC. Translation: CASSTISTPSYNEQFF.

This clonotype has a count of ten or more. The rearrangement uses TRBV28 and TRBJ2-7; possible D gene TRBD1, 6 bases. Between the trimmed V and J ends, which lost 6 bases and 3 bases, there was a span of 12 bases. CDR1 is MDHEN and CDR2 is SYDVKM in the germline V gene. The CDR3 length is 13 residues. The CDR3 DNA reads TGTGCCAGCAGCTTCCAGGGGAGCTACGAGCAGTACTTC. It specifies CASSFQGSYEQYF. The full variable domain, its missing parts supplied by reference TRBV28 and TRBJ2-7, is DVKVTQSSRYLVKRTGEKVFLECVQDMDHENMFWYRQDPGLGLRLIYFSYDVKMKEKGDIPEGYSVSREKKERFSLILESASTNQTSMYLCASSFQGSYEQYFGPGTRLTVT.

The CDR3 sequence: CASSLPRGEGTEAFF. The CDR3 DNA reads TGTGCCAGCAGCTTACCCAGGGGGGAGGGCACTGAAGCTTTCTTT. The chain combines TRBV5-4 with TRBJ1-1, with 7 bases matching TRBD1. CDR3 size: 15 residues. V dropped 2 bases and J dropped 4; count of bases not matched to a gene: 8. The V gene's germline CDR1 is SGHNT and CDR2 YYREEE (reference sequence).

This clonotype was seen only a few times. The V call is TRBV6-5, the J call TRBJ1-5; the match to TRBD1 covers 8 bases. The V gene's germline CDR1 is MNHEY and CDR2 SVGAGI. The ends lost 5 bases at V and 0 bases at J; junction bases unmatched: 6. The length of the CDR3 is 16 residues. CDR3 in amino acids: CASSDRQGNSNQPQHF. The CDR3 DNA is TGTGCCAGCAGTGATCGACAGGGGAATAGCAATCAGCCCCAGCATTTT.

The J gene is TRBJ1-4, the V gene TRBV12-3 or TRBV12-4; maybe TRBD1 (5 bases). This CDR3 is built from 13 residues. V lost 3 bases and J 8 bases, leaving 10 bases between the germline ends. In DNA, the CDR3 is TGTGCCAGCAGTTTTTGGGGGGACGAAAAACTGTTTTTT. Its protein product is CASSFWGDEKLFF.

CDR3 sequence (DNA): TGTGCCAGCAGCTTAACCAGTAATAGCAATCAGCCCCAGCATTTT. Translating gives CASSLTSNSNQPQHF. The rearrangement links TRBV7-9 to TRBJ1-5, with unresolved D. The V gene lost 2 bases and the J gene lost 0 bases, with 8 bases spanning the gap. Germline loops: CDR1 SEHNR, CDR2 FQNEAQ (reference sequence). The CDR3 is 15 residues long.

This clonotype occurred many times. The genes are TRBV20-1 and TRBJ1-1, with 8 bases aligning to TRBD1. The CDR3 is made up of 12 amino acids. V trimming: 6 bases; J trimming: 11 bases; junction bases outside the gene matches: 11. Germline CDR1 and CDR2: DFQATT and SNEGSKA (reference sequence). Here the CDR3 reads CSAGLGQAVAFF. The CDR3 nucleotides are TGCAGTGCAGGTCTGGGACAGGCTGTGGCTTTCTTT.

This clonotype was observed a few times. The genes are TRBV11-2 and TRBJ2-7; no firm D call. This CDR3 has 15 amino acids. The V end was cut by 5 bases, the J end by 0 bases, with 14 bases between. Germline V lookup: CDR1 SGHAT, CDR2 FQNNGV. The CDR3 loop reads CASSEAGRFSYEQYF. CDR3 DNA sequence: TGTGCCAGCAGCGAGGCAGGACGGTTCTCCTACGAGCAGTACTTC.